The present entry profiles one TCR beta chain with its context. Its target is not known. The entry originates in a study of lymphopenia after photon versus proton radiotherapy. Study results and caveats: Better survival with proton therapy was suggested as possible, not demonstrated. Under photons, naive T cells and diversity fell while effector/memory populations rose. Post-nadir diversity loss with photons came from oligoclonal expansion, particularly CD8+ Temra cells. Post-nadir TCR diversity decline inversely tracked overall survival among those who died.

Some clones are missing from TCRdb's copy, which holds only in-frame ones; the method was immunoSEQ multiplex PCR. Among about 24,000 clones listed, around four fifths were seen once. The TCR sequence derives from a man in his forties with gastric cancer. Sequences were derived from peripheral blood, sampled from a patient treated with photon-based radiotherapy.

The CDR3 loop reads CASSPVMGRGEQFF. The CDR3 DNA reads as TGTGCCAGCAGCCCCGTGATGGGTCGGGGTGAGCAGTTCTTC. V is TRBV14 and J is TRBJ2-1, with D possibly being TRBD2 (5 bases). Deletions cut 4 bases from V and 9 bases from J, with 16 bases between. The CDR3 spans 14 residues. Germline loops: CDR1 SGHDN, CDR2 FVKESK.